Listed here are 19 T cell receptor beta chains from one sample, sequenced in a study of technical replicates of blood from a handful of donors. Profiling relied on immunoSEQ multiplex PCR, and the TCRdb table lists in-frame clones only, not all of them. The sample consists of roughly 60,000 clones, around 91% of them appearing once. The sample was PBMCs. The receptors originated from a human donor in good health. Some clones in this sample may be carry-over from other donors' samples.

This chain joins TRBV29-1 and TRBJ2-1; D is possibly TRBD2 (6 bases). Per germline, CDR1 SQVTM and CDR2 ANQGSEA. The V end lost 7 bases, the J end lost 4 bases, and 14 bases lay between the germline ends. The CDR3 has 13 residues. The CDR3 sequence: CSAGASDYNEQFF. CDR3 in DNA: TGCAGCGCCGGGGCTAGCGATTACAATGAGCAGTTCTTC.

The genes are TRBV7-2 and TRBJ2-5; TRBD2 aligns across 12 bases. The V segment lost 1 base and the J segment 5 bases; nucleotides outside the gene matches: 2. Germline V gene sequence: CDR1 SGHTA, CDR2 FQGNSA. There are 15 residues in the CDR3. CDR3 bases: TGTGCCAGCAGCTTAGAGGGGACTAGCGGGGAGACCCAGTACTTC. Its protein product is CASSLEGTSGETQYF. Drawing the rest from reference TRBV7-2 and TRBJ2-5, the complete variable domain is GAGVSQSPSNKVTEKGKDVELRCDPISGHTALYWYRQSLGQGLEFLIYFQGNSAPDKSGLPSDRFSAERTGGSVSTLTIQRTQQEDSAVYLCASSLEGTSGETQYFGPGTRLLVL.

This chain joins TRBV25-1 and TRBJ2-3, with D perhaps TRBD2 (6 bases). The V end was cut by 2 bases, the J end by 4 bases, with 19 bases between. This CDR3 comprises 17 residues. Looked up from germline, CDR1 is MGHDK and CDR2 is SYGVNS. This CDR3 reads CASSERGLLGSADTQYF. The CDR3 nucleotides read TGTGCCAGCAGTGAAAGGGGACTTTTAGGTAGCGCAGATACGCAGTATTTT.

This chain joins TRBV30 and TRBJ2-5, with TRBD2 matching over 7 bases. Germline-derived CDR1 and CDR2 are GTSNPN and SVGIG (reference sequence). The CDR3 runs 13 residues. Germline trimming cut 2 bases from V and 4 bases from J; bases unmatched to any gene: 4. CDR3 sequence reads: CAWSLIAGETQYF. The CDR3 nucleotides are TGTGCCTGGAGTTTAATAGCGGGAGAGACCCAGTACTTC.

This clone was seen a few times. The genes are TRBV7-9 and TRBJ2-7, with TRBD2 matching 8 bases. This CDR3 is built from 14 residues. Germline CDR1 is SEHNR and CDR2 is FQNEAQ (reference sequence). V lost 4 bases and J lost 7; bases outside the gene matches: 9. CDR3 in amino acids: CASSSSGGPGEQYF. CDR3 DNA sequence: TGTGCCAGCAGCTCCTCGGGGGGGCCGGGGGAGCAGTACTTC.

The CDR3 region is CASSLSPGGNQPQHF. The CDR3 nucleotides are TGTGCCAGCAGCCTTTCCCCCGGTGGCAATCAGCCCCAGCATTTT. The rearrangement uses TRBV2 and TRBJ1-5; unclear D gene. Germline V lookup: CDR1 SNHLY, CDR2 FYNNEI. V was pared by 6 bases and J by 2 bases, with 14 bases between. This CDR3 spans 15 amino acids.

The V and J genes are TRBV5-6 and TRBJ1-2; D not resolved. The V end lost 0 bases, the J end lost 5 bases, and 2 bases lay between the germline ends. Per germline, CDR1 SGHDT and CDR2 YYEEEE. The CDR3 has 11 residues. The CDR3 DNA sequence: TGTGCCAGCAGCTTGGCATATGGCTACACCTTC. Encoded protein: CASSLAYGYTF.

The V and J genes are TRBV7-9 and TRBJ1-6; 10 bases line up with TRBD1. Trimming removed 5 bases from V and 2 bases from J; junction bases left unmatched: 6. The CDR3 has 17 residues. Per germline, CDR1 SEHNR and CDR2 FQNEAQ (reference sequence). The chain's CDR3 is CASSAGQGDAYNSPLHF. CDR3 DNA: TGTGCCAGCAGCGCAGGACAGGGGGACGCCTATAATTCACCCCTCCACTTT.

This chain connects TRBV6-5 to TRBJ2-1, with 9 bases identical to TRBD2. CDR3 length: 15 residues. V was clipped by 5 bases and J by 0 bases; unmatched bases: 2. Germline CDR1 and CDR2: MNHEY and SVGAGI. CDR3 DNA: TGTGCCAGCAGTCCGCGGGGGGGCTCCTACAATGAGCAGTTCTTC. Encoded protein: CASSPRGGSYNEQFF.

V gene TRBV4-1 combines with J gene TRBJ1-3, with 7 nucleotides matching TRBD1. The CDR3 spans 17 residues. V shed 4 bases and J 0 bases; nucleotides not matched to a gene: 9. CDR1 is MGHRA and CDR2 is YSYEKL in the germline V gene. The CDR3 protein is CASSPRQGTISGNTIYF. The DNA of the CDR3 is TGCGCCAGCAGCCCCCGACAGGGCACGATCTCTGGAAACACCATATATTTT.

The chain carries TRBV20-1 and TRBJ2-7, with D unclear. The V end was cut by 3 bases, the J end by 2 bases, with 5 bases between. This CDR3 is 11 amino acids long. Germline V gene lookup returns CDR1 DFQATT and CDR2 SNEGSKA (reference sequence). The CDR3 sequence: CSASDTYEQYF. Written as DNA, the CDR3 is TGCAGTGCTAGCGACACCTACGAGCAGTACTTC.

This chain links TRBV6-4 with TRBJ2-2; the match to TRBD1 covers 9 bases. V was pared by 6 bases and J by 3 bases, with 2 bases of the junction left unmatched. The CDR3 sequence is 14 residues long. Germline V gene sequence: CDR1 MRHNA, CDR2 SNTAGT. The CDR3 here is CASRRQGDTGELFF. The DNA for the CDR3 is TGTGCCAGCAGGAGACAGGGGGACACCGGGGAGCTGTTTTTT.

In this sample, this clone is medium-sized (0.01 to 0.1%). This specimen includes other DNA sequences encoding the same CDR3. The chain's CDR3 is CASSSAGGYNEQFF. In DNA, the CDR3 is TGCGCCAGCAGCTCGGCGGGAGGATACAATGAGCAGTTCTTC. The chain has TRBV5-1 and TRBJ2-1, with TRBD2 matching over 8 bases. Trimming removed 3 bases from V and 4 bases from J; junction bases left unmatched: 3. This CDR3 has 14 amino acids. Germline loops: CDR1 SGHRS, CDR2 YFSETQ.

The chain uses TRBV5-4 and TRBJ2-7, with a tentative D call TRBD1 (6 bases). Germline V gene lookup returns CDR1 SGHNT and CDR2 YYREEE (reference sequence). This CDR3 contains 15 residues. V lost 1 base and J 0 bases, leaving 11 bases between the germline ends. The CDR3: CASSLQGLSSYEQYF. DNA for the CDR3: TGTGCCAGCAGCTTGCAGGGGCTGAGCTCCTACGAGCAGTACTTC.

The J gene is TRBJ1-4, the V gene TRBV4-3; D is uncertain. Germline V gene data show CDR1 as LGHNA and CDR2 as YSLEER. The ends were cut back, 0 bases at V and 0 bases at J, with 8 bases in the middle. CDR3 size: 16 residues. Written as DNA, the CDR3 is TGCGCCAGCAGCCAAGATCCGGGAGCAACTAATGAAAAACTGTTTTTT. Its protein product is CASSQDPGATNEKLFF.

About this clone itself: Other DNA sequences in the same sample also yield this CDR3. This chain connects TRBV29-1 to TRBJ1-5, with D tentatively TRBD1 (6 bases). CDR3 length equals 13 residues. Germline V gene lookup returns CDR1 SQVTM and CDR2 ANQGSEA. V gave up 3 bases and J gave up 3 bases, with 9 bases separating them. The CDR3 sequence: CSVETGDNQPQHF. The CDR3 bases are TGCAGCGTTGAGACAGGTGACAATCAGCCCCAGCATTTT. Filled out from reference TRBV29-1 and TRBJ1-5, the complete variable domain reads SAVISQKPSRDICQRGTSLTIQCQVDSQVTMMFWYRQQPGQSLTLIATANQGSEATYESGFVIDKFPISRPNLTFSTLTVSNMSPEDSSIYLCSVETGDNQPQHFGDGTRLSIL.

The chain couples TRBV7-8 to TRBJ2-3; 9 nucleotides align to TRBD2. Trimming took 1 base from V and 3 from J; bases not matched to a gene: 5. Looked up from germline, CDR1 is SGHVS and CDR2 is FQNEAQ. The CDR3 extends over 16 amino acids. CDR3 sequence: CASSLGAGGRTDTQYF. The CDR3 bases are TGTGCCAGCAGCTTAGGGGCGGGAGGGCGGACAGATACGCAGTATTTT.

V is TRBV6-5 and J is TRBJ1-2; D gene unclear. Germline V gene lookup returns CDR1 MNHEY and CDR2 SVGAGI. This CDR3 is 12 amino acids long. Trimming took off 7 bases at V and 0 bases at J, with 6 bases between the two ends. The CDR3 DNA reads TGTGCCAGCAAGGAGGCTAACTATGGCTACACCTTC. It is translated as CASKEANYGYTF.

The chain uses TRBV25-1 and TRBJ1-5, with D possibly being TRBD1 (5 bases). This CDR3 comprises 14 residues. The V end was cut by 3 bases, the J end by 1 base, with 7 bases between. CDR1 and CDR2 (germline): MGHDK, SYGVNS. CDR3 nucleotide sequence: TGTGCCAGCAGTGAGAGACAGAGCAATCAGCCCCAGCATTTT. It translates to CASSERQSNQPQHF.